The subject of this entry is one TCR beta chain. Looked up from germline, CDR1 is SGHRS and CDR2 is YFSETQ. The V gene lost 0 bases and the J gene lost 6 bases, with 12 bases spanning the gap. The CDR3 length is 15 residues. This entry belongs to a study of blood T cell repertoires in COVID-19. The overall study: T cells, B-cell-depleted T cells, or PBMCs supplied cDNA or gDNA.

TCRdb's table, derived via immunoSEQ multiplex PCR, lists solely in-frame clones and lacks some. The data show fewer than 200,000 clones, 65% to 85% seen once. Adults between roughly 18 and 95 years of age took part from fewer than 30 US areas. Grouping used clinical history reported by participants in a survey and questionnaire. This TCR was recovered from a woman younger than 45 who had been exposed to COVID-19. Sequenced input: PBMCs or T cells enriched from blood (not recorded which). The chain recombines TRBV5-1 with TRBJ1-4; D gene unclear. DNA for the CDR3: TGCGCCAGCAGCTTGGCCGCGCGGACTGATGAAAAACTGTTTTTT. It is translated as CASSLAARTDEKLFF.